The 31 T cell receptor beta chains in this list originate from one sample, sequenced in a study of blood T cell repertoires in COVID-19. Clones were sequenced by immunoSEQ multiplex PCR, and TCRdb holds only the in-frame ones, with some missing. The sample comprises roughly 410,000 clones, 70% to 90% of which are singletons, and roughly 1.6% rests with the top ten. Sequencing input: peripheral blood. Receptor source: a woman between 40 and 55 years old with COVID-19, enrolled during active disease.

The CDR3 nucleotides read TGCAGTGCTAGTCAGGACAGGGTACAACATTTT. Translated, it gives CSASQDRVQHF. The chain employs TRBV20-1 and TRBJ1-5, with 8 nucleotides matching TRBD1. This CDR3 spans 11 amino acids. J gave up 16 bases and V 3 bases, and 8 bases lay outside the gene matches. The germline gives CDR1 DFQATT, CDR2 SNEGSKA (reference sequence).

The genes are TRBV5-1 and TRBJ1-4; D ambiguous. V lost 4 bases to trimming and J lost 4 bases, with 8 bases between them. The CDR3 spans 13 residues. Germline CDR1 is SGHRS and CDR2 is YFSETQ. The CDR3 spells CASSARLNEKLFF. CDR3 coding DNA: TGCGCCAGCAGCGCCAGACTTAATGAAAAACTGTTTTTT.

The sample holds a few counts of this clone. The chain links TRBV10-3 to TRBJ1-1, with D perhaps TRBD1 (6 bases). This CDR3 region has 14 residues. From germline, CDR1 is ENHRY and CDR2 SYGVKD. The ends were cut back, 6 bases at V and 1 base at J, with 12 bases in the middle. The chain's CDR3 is CAIRAGQSNTEAFF. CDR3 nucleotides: TGTGCCATCAGAGCCGGACAGTCGAACACTGAAGCTTTCTTT.

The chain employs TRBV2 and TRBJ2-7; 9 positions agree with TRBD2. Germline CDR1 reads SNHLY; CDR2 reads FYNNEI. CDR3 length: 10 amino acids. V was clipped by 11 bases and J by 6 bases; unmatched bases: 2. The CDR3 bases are TGTGCCTGCGGGAGGGCCGAGCAGTACTTC. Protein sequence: CACGRAEQYF.

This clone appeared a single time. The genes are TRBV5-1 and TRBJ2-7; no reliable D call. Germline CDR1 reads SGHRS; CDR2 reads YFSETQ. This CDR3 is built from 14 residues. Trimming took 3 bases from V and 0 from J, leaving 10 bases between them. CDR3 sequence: CASSSDINSYEQYF. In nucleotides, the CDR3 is TGCGCCAGCAGCTCAGACATCAACTCCTACGAGCAGTACTTC.

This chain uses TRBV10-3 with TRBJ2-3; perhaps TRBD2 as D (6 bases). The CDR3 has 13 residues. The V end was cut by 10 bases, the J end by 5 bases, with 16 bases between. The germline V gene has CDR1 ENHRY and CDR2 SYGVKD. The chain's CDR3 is CATLKRGGDTQYF. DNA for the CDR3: TGTGCCACACTGAAGAGGGGAGGAGATACGCAGTATTTT.

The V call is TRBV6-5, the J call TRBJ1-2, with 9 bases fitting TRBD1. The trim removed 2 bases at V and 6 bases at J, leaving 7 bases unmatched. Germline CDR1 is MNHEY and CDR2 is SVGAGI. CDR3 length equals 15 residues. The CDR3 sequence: CASSYVGQGSDGYTF. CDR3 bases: TGTGCCAGCAGTTACGTGGGACAGGGTTCCGATGGCTACACCTTC.

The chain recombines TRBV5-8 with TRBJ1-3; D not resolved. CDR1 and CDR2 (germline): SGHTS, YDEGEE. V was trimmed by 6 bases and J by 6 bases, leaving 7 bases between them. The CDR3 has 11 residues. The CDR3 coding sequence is TGTGCCAGCATCCCCCTAAACACCATATATTTT. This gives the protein CASIPLNTIYF.

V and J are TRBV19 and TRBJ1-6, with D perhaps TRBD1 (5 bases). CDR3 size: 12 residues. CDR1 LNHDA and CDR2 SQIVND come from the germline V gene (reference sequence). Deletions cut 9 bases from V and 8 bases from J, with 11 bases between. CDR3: CASAVGDSPLHF. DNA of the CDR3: TGTGCCAGCGCTGTAGGGGATTCACCCCTCCACTTT.

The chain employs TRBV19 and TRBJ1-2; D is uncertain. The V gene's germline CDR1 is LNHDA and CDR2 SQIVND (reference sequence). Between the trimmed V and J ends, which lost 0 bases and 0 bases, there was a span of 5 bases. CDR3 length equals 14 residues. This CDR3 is CASSIDGANYGYTF. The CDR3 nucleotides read TGTGCCAGTAGTATAGACGGAGCTAACTATGGCTACACCTTC.

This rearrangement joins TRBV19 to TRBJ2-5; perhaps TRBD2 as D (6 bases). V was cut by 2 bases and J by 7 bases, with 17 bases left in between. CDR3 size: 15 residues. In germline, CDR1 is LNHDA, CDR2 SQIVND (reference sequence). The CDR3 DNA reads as TGTGCCAGTAGTATATTACGGACCGGGAGTGCGACCCAGTACTTC. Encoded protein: CASSILRTGSATQYF.

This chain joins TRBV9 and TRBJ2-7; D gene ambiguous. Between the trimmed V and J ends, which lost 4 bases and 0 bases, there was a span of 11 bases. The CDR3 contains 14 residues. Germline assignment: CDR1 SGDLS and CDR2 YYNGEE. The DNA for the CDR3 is TGTGCCAGCAGCACCAGACACAGCTCCTACGAGCAGTACTTC. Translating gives CASSTRHSSYEQYF.

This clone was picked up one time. In DNA form, the CDR3 reads TGTGCCAGCAGCCAAGCTTCGACCGGGGGGCCCAGGGAGACCCAGTACTTC. The encoded protein is CASSQASTGGPRETQYF. This sequence joins TRBV3-1 (or the pseudogene TRBV3-2) and TRBJ2-5; the D gene is possibly TRBD2 (7 bases). Looked up from germline, CDR1 is LGHDT and CDR2 is YNNKEL (reference sequence). This CDR3 contains 17 residues. V was pared by 1 base and J by 5 bases, with 20 bases between.

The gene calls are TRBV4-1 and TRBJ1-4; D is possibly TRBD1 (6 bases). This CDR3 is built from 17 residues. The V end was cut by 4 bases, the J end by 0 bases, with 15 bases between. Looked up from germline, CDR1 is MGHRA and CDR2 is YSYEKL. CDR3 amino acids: CASSLRGGLTTNEKLFF. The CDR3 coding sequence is TGCGCCAGCAGCCTGCGTGGGGGCCTAACAACTAATGAAAAACTGTTTTTT.

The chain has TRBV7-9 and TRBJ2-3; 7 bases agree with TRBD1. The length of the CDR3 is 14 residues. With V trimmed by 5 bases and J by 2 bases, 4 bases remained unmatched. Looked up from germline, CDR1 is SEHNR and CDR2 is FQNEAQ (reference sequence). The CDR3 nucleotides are TGTGCCAGCAGCCCACAGGGGACCACAGATACGCAGTATTTT. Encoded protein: CASSPQGTTDTQYF. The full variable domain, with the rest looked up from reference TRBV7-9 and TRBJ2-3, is DTGVSQNPRHKITKRGQNVTFRCDPISEHNRLYWYRQTLGQGPEFLTYFQNEAQLEKSRLLSDRFSAERPKGSFSTLEIQRTEQGDSAMYLCASSPQGTTDTQYFGPGTRLTVL.

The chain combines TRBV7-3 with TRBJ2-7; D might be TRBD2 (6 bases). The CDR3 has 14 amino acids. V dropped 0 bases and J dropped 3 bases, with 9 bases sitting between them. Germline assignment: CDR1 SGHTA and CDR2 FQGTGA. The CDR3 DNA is TGTGCCAGCAGCTTAACGGGGGGAAGCTACGAGCAGTACTTC. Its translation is CASSLTGGSYEQYF.

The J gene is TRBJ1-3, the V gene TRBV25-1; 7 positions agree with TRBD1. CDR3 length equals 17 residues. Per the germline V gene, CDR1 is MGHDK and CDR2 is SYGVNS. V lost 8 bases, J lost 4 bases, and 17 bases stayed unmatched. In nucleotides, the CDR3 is TGTGCCAGCTCGGGGACAGCCGCTTTCTGGGGGGGAAACACCATATATTTT. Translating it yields CASSGTAAFWGGNTIYF.

DNA for the CDR3: TGTGCCAGCAGCTTCCTTACAGCTTACAATGAGCAGTTCTTC. Translated, it gives CASSFLTAYNEQFF. The rearrangement links TRBV7-9 to TRBJ2-1; D not certain. V gave up 3 bases and J gave up 4 bases, with 10 bases separating them. This CDR3 has 14 amino acids. Germline lookup yields CDR1 SEHNR and CDR2 FQNEAQ (reference sequence).

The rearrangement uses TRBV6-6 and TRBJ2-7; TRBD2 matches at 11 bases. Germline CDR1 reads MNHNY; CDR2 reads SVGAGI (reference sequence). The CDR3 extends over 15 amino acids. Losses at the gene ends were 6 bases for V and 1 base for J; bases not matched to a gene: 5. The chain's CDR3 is CASSTSGSRSYEQYF. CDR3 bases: TGTGCCAGCAGCACTAGCGGGAGTAGATCCTACGAGCAGTACTTC.

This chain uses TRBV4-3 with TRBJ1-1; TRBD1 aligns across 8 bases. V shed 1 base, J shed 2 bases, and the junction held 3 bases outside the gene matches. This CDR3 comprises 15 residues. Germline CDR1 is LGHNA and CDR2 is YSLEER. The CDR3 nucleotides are TGCGCCAGCAGCCAAGGGACAGGGACAAACACTGAAGCTTTCTTT. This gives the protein CASSQGTGTNTEAFF.

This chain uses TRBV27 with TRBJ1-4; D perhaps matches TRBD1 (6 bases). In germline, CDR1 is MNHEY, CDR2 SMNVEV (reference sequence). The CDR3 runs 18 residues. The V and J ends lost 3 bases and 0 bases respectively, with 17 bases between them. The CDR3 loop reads CASSFGGPGASTNEKLFF. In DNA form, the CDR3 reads TGTGCCAGCAGTTTCGGGGGGCCAGGGGCGTCAACTAATGAAAAACTGTTTTTT.

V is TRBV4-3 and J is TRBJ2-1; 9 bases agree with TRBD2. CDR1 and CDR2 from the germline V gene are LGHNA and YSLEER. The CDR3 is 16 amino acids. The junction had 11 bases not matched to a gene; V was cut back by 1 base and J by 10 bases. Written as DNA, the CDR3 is TGCGCCAGCAGCCAAGTTAACCCGGGACTAGCCGGGGAGCAGTTCTTC. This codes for CASSQVNPGLAGEQFF.

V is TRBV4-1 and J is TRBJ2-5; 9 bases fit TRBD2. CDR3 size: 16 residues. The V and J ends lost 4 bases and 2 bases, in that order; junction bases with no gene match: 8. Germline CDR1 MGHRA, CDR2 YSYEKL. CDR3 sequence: CASSPNPLAGQETQYF. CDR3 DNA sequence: TGCGCCAGCAGCCCAAACCCTCTAGCGGGGCAAGAGACCCAGTACTTC.

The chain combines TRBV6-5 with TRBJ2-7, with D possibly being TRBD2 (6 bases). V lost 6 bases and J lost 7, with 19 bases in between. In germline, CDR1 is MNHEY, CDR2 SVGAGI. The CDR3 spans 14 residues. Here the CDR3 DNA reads TGTGCCAGCAGGAGAATCCCGGGACTCGTGGAGCAGTACTTC. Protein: CASRRIPGLVEQYF.

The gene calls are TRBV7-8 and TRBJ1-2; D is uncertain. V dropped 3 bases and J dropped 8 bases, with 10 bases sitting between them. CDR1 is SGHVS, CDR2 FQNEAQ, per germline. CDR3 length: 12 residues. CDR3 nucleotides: TGTGCCAGCAGCTTCGGGGAGGTCGGCTACACCTTC. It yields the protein CASSFGEVGYTF.

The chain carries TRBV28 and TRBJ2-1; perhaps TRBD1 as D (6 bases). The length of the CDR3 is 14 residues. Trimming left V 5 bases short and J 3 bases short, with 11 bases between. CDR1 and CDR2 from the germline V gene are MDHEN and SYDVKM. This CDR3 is CASSETGFYNEQFF. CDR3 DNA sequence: TGTGCCAGCAGTGAGACAGGATTCTACAATGAGCAGTTCTTC.

The CDR3 here is CSVAIAGWSTDTQYF. CDR3 DNA sequence: TGCAGCGTCGCAATAGCGGGATGGAGCACAGATACGCAGTATTTT. The V and J genes are TRBV29-1 and TRBJ2-3, with 8 bases lining up with TRBD2. The CDR3 is 15 amino acids. Unmatched junction bases numbered 8, after V lost 6 bases and J lost 0 bases. The germline V gene encodes CDR1 SQVTM and CDR2 ANQGSEA.

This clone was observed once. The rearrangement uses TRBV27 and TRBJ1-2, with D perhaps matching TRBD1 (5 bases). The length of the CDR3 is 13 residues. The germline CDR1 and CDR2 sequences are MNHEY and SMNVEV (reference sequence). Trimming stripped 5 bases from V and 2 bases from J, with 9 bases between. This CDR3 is CASSATENYGYTF. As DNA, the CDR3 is TGTGCCAGCAGTGCGACAGAGAACTATGGCTACACCTTC.

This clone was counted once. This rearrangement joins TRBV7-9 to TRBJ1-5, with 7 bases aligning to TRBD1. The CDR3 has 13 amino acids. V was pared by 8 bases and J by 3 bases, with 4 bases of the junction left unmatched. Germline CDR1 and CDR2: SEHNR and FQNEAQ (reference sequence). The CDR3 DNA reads TGTGCCAGCGGTAGGGGGCACAATCAGCCCCAGCATTTT. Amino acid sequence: CASGRGHNQPQHF.

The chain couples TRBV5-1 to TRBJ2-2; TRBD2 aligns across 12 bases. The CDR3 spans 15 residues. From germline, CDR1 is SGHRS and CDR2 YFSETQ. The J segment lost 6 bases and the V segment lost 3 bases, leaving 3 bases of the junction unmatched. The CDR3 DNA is TGCGCCAGCAGCTCGGGACTAGCGGGTCCCGGGGAGCTGTTTTTT. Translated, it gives CASSSGLAGPGELFF. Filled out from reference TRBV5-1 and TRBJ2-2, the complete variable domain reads KAGVTQTPRYLIKTRGQQVTLSCSPISGHRSVSWYQQTPGQGLQFLFEYFSETQRNKGNFPGRFSGRQFSNSRSEMNVSTLELGDSALYLCASSSGLAGPGELFFGEGSRLTVL.

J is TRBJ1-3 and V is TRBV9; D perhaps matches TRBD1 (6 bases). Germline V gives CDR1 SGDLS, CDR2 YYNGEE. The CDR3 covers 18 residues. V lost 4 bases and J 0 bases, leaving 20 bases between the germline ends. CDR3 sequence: CASSSTLQGSFSGNTIYF. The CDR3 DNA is TGTGCCAGCAGCTCGACCCTACAGGGTTCGTTCTCTGGAAACACCATATATTTT.